The 9 T cell receptor beta chains in this list originate from one sample, sequenced in a study of control samples from healthy donors and cancer patients. Data came from immunoSEQ multiplex PCR; TCRdb stores just in-frame clones and leaves some out. Among about 95,000 clones listed, approximately 90% were seen once. The sequenced material came from blood. Receptors originate from a woman in her 70s in good health.

This chain uses TRBV24-1 with TRBJ2-1; 11 bases fit TRBD2. J lost 4 bases, V lost 4 bases, and 5 bases had no gene match. Germline CDR1 KGHDR, CDR2 SFDVKD. The CDR3 is made up of 16 amino acids. CDR3 in amino acids: CATSDTTSGTYNEQFF. The CDR3 nucleotides read TGTGCCACCAGTGACACGACTAGCGGGACTTACAATGAGCAGTTCTTC.

The chain is built from TRBV6-1 and TRBJ2-7; D not certain. With 1 base removed from V and 2 bases from J, the gap between germline ends came to 12 bases. The germline V gene has CDR1 MNHNS and CDR2 SASEGT. The CDR3 loop spans 15 amino acids. CDR3 residues: CASSEGAALTYEQYF. Here the CDR3 DNA reads TGTGCCAGCAGTGAAGGGGCAGCTCTAACCTACGAGCAGTACTTC.

This clone was seen a few times. The V gene is TRBV19, the J gene TRBJ1-2; D may be TRBD1 (5 bases). The CDR3 contains 12 residues. Trimming left V 7 bases short and J 7 bases short, with 13 bases between. Germline V gives CDR1 LNHDA, CDR2 SQIVND (reference sequence). CDR3 in amino acids: CASTPGWGGYTF. The CDR3 bases are TGTGCCAGTACCCCAGGGTGGGGTGGCTACACCTTC.

This chain links TRBV2 with TRBJ1-1, with 12 bases aligning to TRBD1. Trimming at V came to 4 bases and at J to 5 bases, leaving 8 bases not matched to a gene. CDR3 size: 16 residues. The V gene's germline CDR1 is SNHLY and CDR2 FYNNEI. CDR3 nucleotides: TGTGCCAGCAGTGGAGGGACAGGGGGCTGGGTTACTGAAGCTTTCTTT. It specifies CASSGGTGGWVTEAFF.

V usage is TRBV5-4 and J usage is TRBJ2-2; D ambiguous. The CDR3 has 13 residues. Between the trimmed V and J ends, which lost 2 bases and 4 bases, there was a span of 6 bases. CDR1 is SGHNT and CDR2 is YYREEE in the germline V gene (reference sequence). The CDR3 loop is CASSLVSTGELFF. The CDR3 DNA follows: TGTGCCAGCAGCTTAGTAAGCACCGGGGAGCTGTTTTTT.

The rearrangement uses TRBV13 and TRBJ1-2; D may be TRBD1 (5 bases). Germline V gene lookup returns CDR1 PRHDT and CDR2 FYEKMQ (reference sequence). The CDR3 has 14 amino acids. With 0 bases removed from V and 4 bases from J, the gap between germline ends came to 9 bases. This CDR3 reads CASSLGGEFYGYTF. CDR3 DNA: TGTGCCAGCAGCTTAGGGGGGGAATTCTATGGCTACACCTTC. Full variable domain (outside the CDR3, taken from reference TRBV13 and TRBJ1-2): AAGVIQSPRHLIKEKRETATLKCYPIPRHDTVYWYQQGPGQDPQFLISFYEKMQSDKGSIPDRFSAQQFSDYHSELNMSSLELGDSALYFCASSLGGEFYGYTFGSGTRLTVV.

The chain carries TRBV11-2 and TRBJ2-1; 7 bases match TRBD2. This CDR3 is 15 amino acids long. After removal of 5 bases from V and 4 bases from J, the junction contained 8 bases not matched to a gene. Germline V gives CDR1 SGHAT, CDR2 FQNNGV. CDR3 sequence: CASSPSTSPYNEQFF. The CDR3 region has the DNA TGTGCCAGCAGCCCCTCGACTAGCCCTTACAATGAGCAGTTCTTC.

The V call is TRBV5-6, the J call TRBJ1-6, with TRBD1 matching over 7 bases. With 0 bases clipped from V and 9 bases from J, the junction kept 6 bases outside the gene matches. Germline lookup yields CDR1 SGHDT and CDR2 YYEEEE. The CDR3 has 15 amino acids. The CDR3 sequence: CASSLVGAGGSPLHF. The CDR3 DNA follows: TGTGCCAGCAGCTTGGTGGGGGCAGGGGGTTCACCCCTCCACTTT.

The chain combines TRBV7-9 with TRBJ2-3; maybe TRBD1 (6 bases). The germline V and J ends were trimmed by 3 bases and 4 bases, with 14 bases remaining between them. Germline CDR1 and CDR2: SEHNR and FQNEAQ (reference sequence). The CDR3 length is 15 residues. CDR3 nucleotide sequence: TGTGCCAGCAGCTTTCTGGGGGCAGGGGCAGATACGCAGTATTTT. It is translated as CASSFLGAGADTQYF.